The source of this T cell receptor (beta chain) is a study of shared clonotypes between healthy human individuals (TCRdb year 2020). A note on the overall study: The cohort comprised two women and a few men aged 18 to 49 years. For each donor, three plates each were used for CD4 naive and CD4 memory, two plates were used for CD8 naive, and one plate was used for CD8 memory. Blood TCR repertoires of about 5 healthy adults were deeply sequenced to estimate repertoire size and the extent of clonotype sharing between individuals. To increase sequencing depth and limit assay-specific biases, TCR repertoire library preparation and sequencing were carried out by different laboratories using diverse techniques. Per donor, leukapheresis produced somewhere between about 0.9 and 10 billion PBMCs.

Using the deep immunoSEQ assay, multiplex PCR amplified TCR CDR3 regions from genomic DNA. Genomic DNA extracted from each cell subset was distributed evenly over all wells of several immunoSEQ 96-well plates, and each plate served as one replicate. For sorted subsets, each replicate PCR was loaded with roughly 190 ng genomic DNA, equivalent to about 30,000 T cell genomes. The purified libraries were quantified using a Qubit 3.0 fluorometer, sized with a Bioanalyzer 2100, and then quantified again using the KAPA Library Quantification kit. Each immunoSEQ 96-well plate was sequenced on its own single-read 150-cycle Illumina NextSeq 550 flow cell. On the authors' methods: The immunoSEQ output contained only junctional sequences without quality scores, so filtering could not match that applied to full-length reads. Sequences were annotated with PyIR, a Python wrapper for IgBLAST v1.9, using IMGT germline references to assign V/J genes and CDR3. Any read was removed if the V/J assignment was weak (E-value above 1e-6), the CDR3 was missing, or the read contained stop codons, out-of-frame junctions, or ambiguous translated residues. V3J clonotypes were defined as sequences sharing an identical inferred V gene, J gene, and CDR3 amino acid sequence. Percentage overlap between repertoires was computed as shared unique clonotypes divided by the size of the smaller repertoire. RTK rarefaction, the Chao1 estimator, and Recon v2.1 estimates of unobserved clonotypes were used to assess repertoire richness. For all TCRbeta clonotypes obtained by the gDNA method from a handful of donors, generation probabilities were computed with OLGA. TCRdb carries this immuneACCESS record with in-frame sequences only. Its versions omit some clonotypes, under half of them owing to an unresolved V gene in the studies checked, with the rest unexplained. That table furnishes V, J and clone size, whereas the DNA furnished D and trimming. Recorded for this sample are 2 million to 2.5 million clones; about 95% of them occurred a single time. The top ten clonotypes cover 1.1% of the sample.

Regarding this clone: Its antigen is unknown. No quality values exist for individual bases; no much larger clone is one base distant.

Summary of the overall study and its limitations: Sampling was limited to blood, and TCR repertoires in tissue likely differ from TCR repertoires in blood. Because the study included a small number of donors, the genetic and exposure-history diversity represented was limited. Naive subsets generally had larger estimated clonotype richness than memory subsets did. Based on pairwise subsampling, the degree of clonotype sharing among donors was expected to be affected by sequencing depth. When a handful of donors were compared, the shared fraction of clonotypes was roughly 4.8% for naive CD4, about 4% for naive CD8, 2.3% for memory CD4, and under 0.5% for memory CD8. Clonotypes shared by all four sorted-subset donors showed higher generation probabilities than non-shared clonotypes. Even with the large sequencing depth, rarefaction of the sorted-subset datasets indicated that sequencing was incomplete.

CD8 naive samples were obtained by positive selection for CCR7 among CD45RO-negative cells, yielding a CD45RA+CCR7+ population from which TemRA cells were excluded. Donors were healthy HIV-negative adults with no recently reported acute infections or vaccinations. All donors were Caucasian adults living in Nashville, Tennessee, USA. Blood was obtained by leukapheresis, after which PBMCs were separated by Ficoll-Histopaque density gradient centrifugation and cryopreserved in liquid nitrogen vapor phase. Analytical flow cytometry was used to check the purity and quantity of each magnetically sorted T cell population. From each sorted fraction, genomic DNA was isolated and quantified by UV absorbance on a Nanodrop 2000c. Per the germline V gene (reference sequence), MNHEY is the CDR1 and SMNVEV is the CDR2. For this chain, trimming is 2 bases at the V end and 7 bases at the J end, and the number of junction bases without a gene match is 7. The CDR3, cysteine through phenylalanine, is 16 amino acids long. Of all the DNA, just the CDR3 is kept, 48 bases in frame from base 1.

The sequence came from a man younger than 35 in good health. Sequencing was carried out using naive CD8+ T cells sorted from blood. The cell subset or site label for this specimen denotes: CD45RA+CCR7+. This chain joins TRBV27 to TRBJ1-6; 8 bases in the junction line up with TRBD1. The DNA is as follows: TGTGCCAGCAGTTTAGCGCAGGGGGCGCGGAATTCACCCCTCCACTTT. This codes for CASSLAQGARNSPLHF.